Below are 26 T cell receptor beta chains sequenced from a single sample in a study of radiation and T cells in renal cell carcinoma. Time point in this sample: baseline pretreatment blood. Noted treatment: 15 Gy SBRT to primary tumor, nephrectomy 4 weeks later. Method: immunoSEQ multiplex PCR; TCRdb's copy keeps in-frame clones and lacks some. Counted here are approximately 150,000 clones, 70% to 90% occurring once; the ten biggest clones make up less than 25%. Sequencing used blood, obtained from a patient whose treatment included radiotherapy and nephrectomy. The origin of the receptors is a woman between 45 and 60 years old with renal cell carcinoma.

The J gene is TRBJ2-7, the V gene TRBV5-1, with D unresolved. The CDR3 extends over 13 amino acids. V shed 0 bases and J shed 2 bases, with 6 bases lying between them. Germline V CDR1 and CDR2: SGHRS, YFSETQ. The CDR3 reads CASSLDWTYEQYF. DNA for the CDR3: TGCGCCAGCAGCTTGGACTGGACCTACGAGCAGTACTTC.

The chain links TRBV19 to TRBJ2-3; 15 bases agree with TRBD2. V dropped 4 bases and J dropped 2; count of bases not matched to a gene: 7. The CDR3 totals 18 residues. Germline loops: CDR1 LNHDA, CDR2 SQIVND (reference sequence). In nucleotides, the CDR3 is TGTGCCAGTAGTAGCAGGACTAGCGGGAGGGCCTACACAGATACGCAGTATTTT. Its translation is CASSSRTSGRAYTDTQYF.

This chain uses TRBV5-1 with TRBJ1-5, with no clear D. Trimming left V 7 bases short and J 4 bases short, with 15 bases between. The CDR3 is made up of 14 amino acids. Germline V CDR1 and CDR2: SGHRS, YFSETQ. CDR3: CASPDRTVNQPQHF. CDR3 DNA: TGCGCCAGCCCCGACCGGACGGTAAATCAGCCCCAGCATTTT.

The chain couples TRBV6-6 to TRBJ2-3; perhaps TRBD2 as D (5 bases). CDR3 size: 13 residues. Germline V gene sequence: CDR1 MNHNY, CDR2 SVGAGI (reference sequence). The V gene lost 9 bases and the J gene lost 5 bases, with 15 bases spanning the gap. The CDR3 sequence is CASSGNLVDTQYF. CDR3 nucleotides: TGTGCCAGTTCGGGGAATTTGGTAGATACGCAGTATTTT.

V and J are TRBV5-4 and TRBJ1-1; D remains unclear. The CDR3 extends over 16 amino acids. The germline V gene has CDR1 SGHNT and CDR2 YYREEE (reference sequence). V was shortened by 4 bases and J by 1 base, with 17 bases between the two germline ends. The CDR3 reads CASSPRTVSTNTEAFF. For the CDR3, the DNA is TGTGCCAGCAGCCCCCGGACCGTCTCAACGAACACTGAAGCTTTCTTT.

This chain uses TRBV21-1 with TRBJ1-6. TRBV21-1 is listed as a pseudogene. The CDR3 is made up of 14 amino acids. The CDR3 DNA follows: TGTGCCAGCAACCTACCTCGGAGGAATTCACCCCTCCACTTT. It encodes CASNLPRRNSPLHF.

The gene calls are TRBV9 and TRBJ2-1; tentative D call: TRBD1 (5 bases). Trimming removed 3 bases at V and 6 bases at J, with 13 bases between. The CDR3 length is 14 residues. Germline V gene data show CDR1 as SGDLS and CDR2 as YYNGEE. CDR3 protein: CASSAHTRGNEQFF. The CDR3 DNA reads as TGTGCCAGCAGCGCGCATACAAGGGGCAATGAGCAGTTCTTC.

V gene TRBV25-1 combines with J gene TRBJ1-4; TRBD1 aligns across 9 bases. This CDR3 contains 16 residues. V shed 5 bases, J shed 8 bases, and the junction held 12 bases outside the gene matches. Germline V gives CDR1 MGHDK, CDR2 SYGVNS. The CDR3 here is CASSTPDRGFHEKLFF. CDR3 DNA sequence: TGTGCCAGCAGTACGCCGGACAGGGGATTCCACGAAAAACTGTTTTTT.

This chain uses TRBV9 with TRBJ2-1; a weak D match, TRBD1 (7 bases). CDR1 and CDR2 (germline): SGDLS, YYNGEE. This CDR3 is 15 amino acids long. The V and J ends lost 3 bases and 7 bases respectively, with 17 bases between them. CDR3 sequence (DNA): TGTGCCAGCAGCGCGGGCGGGACAGTTTTTAATGAGCAGTTCTTC. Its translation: CASSAGGTVFNEQFF.

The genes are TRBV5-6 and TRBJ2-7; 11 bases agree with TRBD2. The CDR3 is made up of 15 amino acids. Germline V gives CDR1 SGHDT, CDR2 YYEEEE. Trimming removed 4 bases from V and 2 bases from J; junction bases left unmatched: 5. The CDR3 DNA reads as TGTGCCAGCAGCATCGGGACTAGCGGCACCTACGAGCAGTACTTC. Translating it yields CASSIGTSGTYEQYF.

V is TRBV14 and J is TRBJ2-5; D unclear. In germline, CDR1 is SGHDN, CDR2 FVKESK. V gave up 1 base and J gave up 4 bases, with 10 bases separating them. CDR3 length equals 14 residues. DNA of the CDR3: TGTGCCAGCAGCCAAGGAATTTTCCGAGAGACCCAGTACTTC. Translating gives CASSQGIFRETQYF.

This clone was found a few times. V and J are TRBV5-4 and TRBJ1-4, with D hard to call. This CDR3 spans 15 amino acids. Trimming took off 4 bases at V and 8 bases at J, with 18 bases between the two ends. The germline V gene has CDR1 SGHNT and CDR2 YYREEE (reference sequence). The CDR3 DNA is TGTGCCAGCAGCCTTGACCCGTCGGCGGGGGAAAAACTGTTTTTT. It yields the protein CASSLDPSAGEKLFF.

The CDR3 is CASSRSRGSYEQYF. CDR3 DNA sequence: TGCGCCAGCAGCCGGAGTCGGGGTTCCTACGAGCAGTACTTC. The rearrangement joins TRBV4-3 to TRBJ2-7; perhaps TRBD2 as D (5 bases). Germline V gives CDR1 LGHNA, CDR2 YSLEER. The ends were cut back, 4 bases at V and 1 base at J, with 11 bases in the middle. CDR3 size: 14 residues.

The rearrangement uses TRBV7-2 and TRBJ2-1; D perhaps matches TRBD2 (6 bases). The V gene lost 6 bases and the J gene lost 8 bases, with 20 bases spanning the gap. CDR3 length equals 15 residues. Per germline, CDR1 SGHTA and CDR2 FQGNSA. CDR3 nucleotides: TGTGCCAGCAGTTCTACCGGGACTGACGGTTATGAGCAGTTCTTC. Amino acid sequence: CASSSTGTDGYEQFF.

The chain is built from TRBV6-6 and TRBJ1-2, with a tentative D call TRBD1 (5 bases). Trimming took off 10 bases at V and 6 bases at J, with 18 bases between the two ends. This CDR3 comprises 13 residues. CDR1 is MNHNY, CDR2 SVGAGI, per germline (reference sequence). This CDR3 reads CAIQPGGGNGYTF. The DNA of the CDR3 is TGTGCCATCCAACCCGGGGGGGGGAATGGCTACACCTTC.

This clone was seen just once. The CDR3 coding sequence is TGTGCCAGCAGCCCCCTCGGGGTAAACTACGAGCAGTACTTC. Translating it yields CASSPLGVNYEQYF. The rearrangement links TRBV9 to TRBJ2-7, with TRBD2 as a possible D gene (5 bases). The CDR3 is 14 amino acids. Trimming removed 4 bases at V and 3 bases at J, with 14 bases between. CDR1 is SGDLS and CDR2 is YYNGEE in the germline V gene.

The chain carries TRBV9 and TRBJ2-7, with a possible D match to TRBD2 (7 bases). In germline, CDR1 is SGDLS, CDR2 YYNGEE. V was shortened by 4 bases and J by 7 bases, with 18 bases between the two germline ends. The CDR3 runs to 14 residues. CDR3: CASSLAVRGGEQYF. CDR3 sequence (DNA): TGTGCCAGCAGCCTAGCGGTTAGGGGGGGAGAGCAGTACTTC.

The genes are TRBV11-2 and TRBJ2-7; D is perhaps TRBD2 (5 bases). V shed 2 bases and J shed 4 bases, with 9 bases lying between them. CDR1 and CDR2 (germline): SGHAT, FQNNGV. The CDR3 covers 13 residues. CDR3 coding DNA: TGTGCCAGCAGCTTACCTAGCACGTACGAGCAGTACTTC. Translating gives CASSLPSTYEQYF. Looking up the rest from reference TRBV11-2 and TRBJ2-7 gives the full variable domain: EAGVAQSPRYKIIEKRQSVAFWCNPISGHATLYWYQQILGQGPKLLIQFQNNGVVDDSQLPKDRFSAERLKGVDSTLKIQPAKLEDSAVYLCASSLPSTYEQYFGPGTRLTVT.

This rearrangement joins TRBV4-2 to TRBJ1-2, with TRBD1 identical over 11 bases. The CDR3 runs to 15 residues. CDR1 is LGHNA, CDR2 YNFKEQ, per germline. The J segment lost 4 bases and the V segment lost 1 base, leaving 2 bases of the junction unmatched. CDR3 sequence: CASSQGTGGVYGYTF. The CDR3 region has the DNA TGTGCCAGCAGCCAAGGGACAGGGGGCGTCTATGGCTACACCTTC.

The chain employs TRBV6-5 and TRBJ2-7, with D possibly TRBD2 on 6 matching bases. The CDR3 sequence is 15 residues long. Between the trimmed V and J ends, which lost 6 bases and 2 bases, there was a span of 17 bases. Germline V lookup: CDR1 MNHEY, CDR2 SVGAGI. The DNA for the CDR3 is TGTGCCAGCAGACTTCACGTGGGGGGTCCCTACGAGCAGTACTTC. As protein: CASRLHVGGPYEQYF.

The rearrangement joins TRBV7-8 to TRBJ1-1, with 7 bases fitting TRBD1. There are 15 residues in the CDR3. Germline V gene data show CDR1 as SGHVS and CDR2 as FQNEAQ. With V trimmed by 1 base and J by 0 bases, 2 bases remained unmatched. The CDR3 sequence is CASSLETGLNTEAFF. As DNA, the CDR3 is TGTGCCAGCAGCTTAGAGACAGGGCTGAACACTGAAGCTTTCTTT.

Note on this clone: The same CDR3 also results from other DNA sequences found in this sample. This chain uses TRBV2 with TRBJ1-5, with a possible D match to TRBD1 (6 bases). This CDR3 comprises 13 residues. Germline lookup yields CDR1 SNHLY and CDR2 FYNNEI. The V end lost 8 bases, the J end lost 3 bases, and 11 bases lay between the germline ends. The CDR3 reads CASSGVNNQPQHF. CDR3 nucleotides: TGTGCCAGCTCAGGGGTTAACAATCAGCCCCAGCATTTT.

The CDR3 bases are TGCGCCAGCAGTGTTGGCAGGGAGGGCGAGCAGTACTTC. Translating gives CASSVGREGEQYF. The chain recombines TRBV10-1 with TRBJ2-7, with TRBD2 matching 7 bases. The CDR3 is 13 amino acids. V lost 4 bases to trimming and J lost 6 bases; unmatched junction nucleotides: 6. Looked up from germline, CDR1 is WNHNN and CDR2 is SYGVQD (reference sequence).

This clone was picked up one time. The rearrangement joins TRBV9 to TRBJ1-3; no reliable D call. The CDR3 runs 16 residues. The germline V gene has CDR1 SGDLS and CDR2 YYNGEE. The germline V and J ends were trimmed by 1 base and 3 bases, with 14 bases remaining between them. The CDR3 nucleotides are TGTGCCAGCAGCGTACAGGAACGAGGTATTGGAAACACCATATATTTT. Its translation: CASSVQERGIGNTIYF.

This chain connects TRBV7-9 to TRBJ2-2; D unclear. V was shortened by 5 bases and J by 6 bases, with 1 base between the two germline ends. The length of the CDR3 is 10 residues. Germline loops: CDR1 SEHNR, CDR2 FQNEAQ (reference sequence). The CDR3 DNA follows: TGTGCCAGCAGCCCCGGGGAGCTGTTTTTT. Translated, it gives CASSPGELFF.

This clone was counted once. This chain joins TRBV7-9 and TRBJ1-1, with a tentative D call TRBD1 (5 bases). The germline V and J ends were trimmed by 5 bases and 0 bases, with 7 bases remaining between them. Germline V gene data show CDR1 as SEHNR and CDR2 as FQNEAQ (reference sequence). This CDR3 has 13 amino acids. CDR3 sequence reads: CASSRQLNTEAFF. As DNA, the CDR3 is TGTGCCAGCAGCCGACAGTTGAACACTGAAGCTTTCTTT.